Listed below are T cell receptor beta chains from one sample, sequenced in a study of blood T cell repertoires in COVID-19. Using immunoSEQ multiplex PCR, the repertoire was profiled, and TCRdb retains in-frame clones only, with some absent. Among 250,000 to 350,000 clones, roughly 92% were seen once, and the ten largest hold around 2.2%. Sample: peripheral blood. These receptors all stem from a woman aged 30 to 39 with COVID-19, enrolled during active disease. Both conserved end residues are part of each CDR3. Fields, in order: clone size, J gene, V gene, D gene, CDR3 DNA, CDR3 protein. The D gene is left open where the match is weak. The size of a clone is reported for some rows only, either as once, few or many, or as a class for expanded clones.

clone size: -
J gene: TRBJ1-2
V gene: TRBV28
D gene: -
CDR3 DNA: TGTGCCAGCAGTTTAGGGACACCTACCCCCTATGGCTACACCTTC
CDR3 protein: CASSLGTPTPYGYTF

clone size: -
J gene: TRBJ1-4
V gene: TRBV27
D gene: -
CDR3 DNA: TGTGCCAGCAGTCTGCCGGGACAAGGAAATGAAAAACTGTTTTTT
CDR3 protein: CASSLPGQGNEKLFF

clone size: -
J gene: TRBJ1-6
V gene: TRBV5-6
D gene: TRBD1
CDR3 DNA: TGTGCCAGCAGCCCTGGGACAGGCGGGGGGGATTCACCCCTCCACTTT
CDR3 protein: CASSPGTGGGDSPLHF

clone size: -
J gene: TRBJ1-1
V gene: TRBV6-5
D gene: -
CDR3 DNA: TGTGCCAGCAAGAGGGGAGGTCGCCTTGAAGCTTTCTTT
CDR3 protein: CASKRGGRLEAFF

clone size: few
J gene: TRBJ1-5
V gene: TRBV5-6
D gene: -
CDR3 DNA: TGTGCCAGCAGCGACTCCGGGGGCAATCAGCCCCAGCATTTT
CDR3 protein: CASSDSGGNQPQHF

clone size: -
J gene: TRBJ2-1
V gene: TRBV27
D gene: TRBD2
CDR3 DNA: TGTGCCAGCAGCCCGACTAGCGGGAGAGGTAATGAGCAGTTCTTC
CDR3 protein: CASSPTSGRGNEQFF

clone size: -
J gene: TRBJ1-5
V gene: TRBV10-3
D gene: TRBD1
CDR3 DNA: TGTGCCATCAGCGCTGGACAGGACAATCAGCCCCAGCATTTT
CDR3 protein: CAISAGQDNQPQHF

clone size: few
J gene: TRBJ1-4
V gene: TRBV9
D gene: TRBD1
CDR3 DNA: TGTGCCAGCAGCGTAGGGATGGGACAGGGGGCTAAGAGCGAAAAACTGTTTTTT
CDR3 protein: CASSVGMGQGAKSEKLFF

clone size: -
J gene: TRBJ1-2
V gene: TRBV7-2
D gene: TRBD1
CDR3 DNA: TGTGCCAGCAGCTCCACCCCCGGACAGGGGGTCTATGGCTACACCTTC
CDR3 protein: CASSSTPGQGVYGYTF

clone size: -
J gene: TRBJ2-7
V gene: TRBV9
D gene: -
CDR3 DNA: TGTGCCAGCAGCGTAGAATCTTCCAGGCGCCTGAACTTC
CDR3 protein: CASSVESSRRLNF

clone size: -
J gene: TRBJ2-7
V gene: TRBV11-2
D gene: -
CDR3 DNA: TGTGCCAGCAGCTTAGTTTCAACCTACGAGCAGTACTTC
CDR3 protein: CASSLVSTYEQYF

clone size: -
J gene: TRBJ1-3
V gene: TRBV9
D gene: -
CDR3 DNA: TGTGCCAGCAGCCCGGGGGGGCTCTCTGGAAACACCATATATTTT
CDR3 protein: CASSPGGLSGNTIYF

clone size: -
J gene: TRBJ1-1
V gene: TRBV20-1
D gene: -
CDR3 DNA: TGCAGTGTTAAATTGAGTGAAGCTTTCTTT
CDR3 protein: CSVKLSEAFF

clone size: -
J gene: TRBJ1-6
V gene: TRBV30
D gene: TRBD1
CDR3 DNA: TGTGCCTGGAACCTACAGGGGCAGGGTTCACCCCTCCACTTT
CDR3 protein: CAWNLQGQGSPLHF

clone size: once
J gene: TRBJ2-7
V gene: TRBV10-3
D gene: TRBD1
CDR3 DNA: TGTGCCATCAGTGAGTCAGGGGGACAGGGAACCTACGAGCAGTACTTC
CDR3 protein: CAISESGGQGTYEQYF

clone size: -
J gene: TRBJ2-7
V gene: TRBV6-5
D gene: TRBD2
CDR3 DNA: TGTGCCAGCAGCCCCCGGACTAGCGGAACCTACGAGCAGTACTTC
CDR3 protein: CASSPRTSGTYEQYF

clone size: -
J gene: TRBJ1-5
V gene: TRBV6-5
D gene: -
CDR3 DNA: TGTGCCAGCAGTCAGGGATATAGCAATCAGCCCCAGCATTTT
CDR3 protein: CASSQGYSNQPQHF

clone size: -
J gene: TRBJ2-1
V gene: TRBV3-1/TRBV3-2
D gene: TRBD2
CDR3 DNA: TGTGCCAGCAGCCCTAGACTAGCGTACGACAATGAGCAGTTCTTC
CDR3 protein: CASSPRLAYDNEQFF

clone size: -
J gene: TRBJ1-1
V gene: TRBV19
D gene: -
CDR3 DNA: TGTGCCAGTGGGACAAGCGTGAACACTGAAGCTTTCTTT
CDR3 protein: CASGTSVNTEAFF

clone size: few
J gene: TRBJ1-2
V gene: TRBV5-1
D gene: -
CDR3 DNA: TGCGCCAGCAGCCCCTATAGGGAGGCAAACAATCAGGGCTACACCTTC
CDR3 protein: CASSPYREANNQGYTF

clone size: -
J gene: TRBJ1-6
V gene: TRBV7-2
D gene: TRBD1
CDR3 DNA: TGTGCCAGCAGCTTTTCGCCGGGACAGGGGAATTCACCCCTCCACTTT
CDR3 protein: CASSFSPGQGNSPLHF

clone size: -
J gene: TRBJ1-1
V gene: TRBV7-9
D gene: -
CDR3 DNA: TGTGCCAGCAGCTTAGCAGGAGAGAACACTGAAGCTTTCTTT
CDR3 protein: CASSLAGENTEAFF

clone size: -
J gene: TRBJ2-5
V gene: TRBV13
D gene: TRBD1
CDR3 DNA: TGTGCCAGCAGCCAGACAGGGGGATTGAGAGAGACCCAGTACTTC
CDR3 protein: CASSQTGGLRETQYF

clone size: -
J gene: TRBJ2-2
V gene: TRBV29-1
D gene: TRBD2
CDR3 DNA: TGCAGCGGTGGGACTAGCGATACCGGGGAGCTGTTTTTT
CDR3 protein: CSGGTSDTGELFF

clone size: once
J gene: TRBJ1-6
V gene: TRBV5-1
D gene: TRBD1
CDR3 DNA: TGCGCCAGCAGCCCCGGACAGGGGGAATCACCCCTCCACTTT
CDR3 protein: CASSPGQGESPLHF

clone size: -
J gene: TRBJ1-2
V gene: TRBV6-5
D gene: TRBD1
CDR3 DNA: TGTGCCAGCAGGGGAACAGGGGGCAACTATGGCTACACCTTC
CDR3 protein: CASRGTGGNYGYTF

clone size: once
J gene: TRBJ2-2
V gene: TRBV2
D gene: TRBD2
CDR3 DNA: TGTGCCAGCAGGAGACTAGCGGGAGATACCGGGGAGCTGTTTTTT
CDR3 protein: CASRRLAGDTGELFF

clone size: -
J gene: TRBJ1-1
V gene: TRBV5-4
D gene: -
CDR3 DNA: TGTGCCAGCAGCTTGGGAGCACGCCAAACGGAAGCTTTCTTT
CDR3 protein: CASSLGARQTEAFF

clone size: -
J gene: TRBJ2-3
V gene: TRBV4-1
D gene: TRBD1
CDR3 DNA: TGCGCCAGCAGCCAAGATCGGGCAGGGGGCAGGGATACGCAGTATTTT
CDR3 protein: CASSQDRAGGRDTQYF

clone size: -
J gene: TRBJ1-1
V gene: TRBV19
D gene: -
CDR3 DNA: TGTGCCAGTAGTATCCCCCCAGGGGTAAACACTGAAGCTTTCTTT
CDR3 protein: CASSIPPGVNTEAFF

clone size: -
J gene: TRBJ1-1
V gene: TRBV19
D gene: -
CDR3 DNA: TGTGCCAGTAAGTGGGGCAGGGGGAACACTGAAGCTTTCTTT
CDR3 protein: CASKWGRGNTEAFF

clone size: -
J gene: TRBJ2-7
V gene: TRBV6-6
D gene: TRBD1
CDR3 DNA: TGTGCCAGCAGTGCCGGGACAGGGGGTTACGAGCAGTACTTC
CDR3 protein: CASSAGTGGYEQYF

clone size: -
J gene: TRBJ2-7
V gene: TRBV5-1
D gene: TRBD1
CDR3 DNA: TGCGCCAGCAGAGCGAGCGGACAGGGTGGGAACGAGCAGTACTTC
CDR3 protein: CASRASGQGGNEQYF

clone size: -
J gene: TRBJ1-1
V gene: TRBV29-1
D gene: TRBD1
CDR3 DNA: TGCAGCGCACGGGTAGGGCAGGGGGCGGATCTGAACACTGAAGCTTTCTTT
CDR3 protein: CSARVGQGADLNTEAFF

clone size: few
J gene: TRBJ2-4
V gene: TRBV12-3/TRBV12-4
D gene: -
CDR3 DNA: TGTGCCAGCAGTTTACAGGCCAAAAACATTCAGTACTTC
CDR3 protein: CASSLQAKNIQYF

clone size: few
J gene: TRBJ1-5
V gene: TRBV19
D gene: TRBD1
CDR3 DNA: TGTGCCAGTAGCAGGACAGGTAGCAATCAGCCCCAGCATTTT
CDR3 protein: CASSRTGSNQPQHF

clone size: once
J gene: TRBJ2-5
V gene: TRBV5-4
D gene: TRBD1
CDR3 DNA: TGTGCCAGCAGCTTGAGGACAGGGACCAACCAAGAGACCCAGTACTTC
CDR3 protein: CASSLRTGTNQETQYF

clone size: -
J gene: TRBJ1-2
V gene: TRBV5-4
D gene: -
CDR3 DNA: TGTGCCAGCAGCTTGACGGGGGGCTACACCTTC
CDR3 protein: CASSLTGGYTF

clone size: -
J gene: TRBJ1-2
V gene: TRBV5-6
D gene: TRBD1
CDR3 DNA: TGTGCCAGCAGCCGCCGGACAGGTCTTGGCTACACCTTC
CDR3 protein: CASSRRTGLGYTF

clone size: -
J gene: TRBJ1-1
V gene: TRBV19
D gene: TRBD1
CDR3 DNA: TGTGCCAGTAGTATTCAGGGGGGAGGCACTGAAGCTTTCTTT
CDR3 protein: CASSIQGGGTEAFF

clone size: -
J gene: TRBJ1-2
V gene: TRBV19
D gene: TRBD1
CDR3 DNA: TGTGCCTCAGCCCCAGGGGGCGCTTTTAATGGCTACACCTTC
CDR3 protein: CASAPGGAFNGYTF

clone size: -
J gene: TRBJ2-5
V gene: TRBV19
D gene: -
CDR3 DNA: TGTGCCAGTAGTATATCAGGTGGGCGCGAGACCCAGTACTTC
CDR3 protein: CASSISGGRETQYF

clone size: -
J gene: TRBJ2-6
V gene: TRBV19
D gene: TRBD2
CDR3 DNA: TGTGCCAGTAGTACGCCGGGACTAGCGGGAGTTGGGGCCAACGTCCTGACTTTC
CDR3 protein: CASSTPGLAGVGANVLTF

clone size: few
J gene: TRBJ2-1
V gene: TRBV29-1
D gene: -
CDR3 DNA: TGCAGCGTTGGGCTTTACAATGAGCAGTTCTTC
CDR3 protein: CSVGLYNEQFF

clone size: -
J gene: TRBJ1-2
V gene: TRBV29-1
D gene: -
CDR3 DNA: TGCAGCGTTGGTGGGACACACTTAAACTATGGCTACACCTTC
CDR3 protein: CSVGGTHLNYGYTF